This TCR beta chain was recovered during a study of blood T cell repertoires in COVID-19. Study background: Spain, Italy and the United States supplied samples that represented acute and convalescent COVID-19. In each case, the material was cDNA or gDNA derived from T cells, B-cell-depleted T cells, or PBMCs.

Method: immunoSEQ multiplex PCR; TCRdb's copy keeps in-frame clones and lacks some. The table lists 250,000 to 300,000 clones, over 65% of them singletons. There are 14 residues in the CDR3. CDR1 and CDR2 (germline): SGHRS, YFSETQ. The V gene lost 0 bases and the J gene lost 8 bases, with 14 bases spanning the gap. The V call is TRBV5-1, the J call TRBJ1-2, with unresolved D. The sequencing input was peripheral blood. This TCR was sampled from a man aged 60-69 years who had recovered from COVID-19. For the CDR3, the DNA is TGCGCCAGCAGCTTGGGCCCCGACAAGAGCGGCTACACCTTC. Its protein is CASSLGPDKSGYTF.